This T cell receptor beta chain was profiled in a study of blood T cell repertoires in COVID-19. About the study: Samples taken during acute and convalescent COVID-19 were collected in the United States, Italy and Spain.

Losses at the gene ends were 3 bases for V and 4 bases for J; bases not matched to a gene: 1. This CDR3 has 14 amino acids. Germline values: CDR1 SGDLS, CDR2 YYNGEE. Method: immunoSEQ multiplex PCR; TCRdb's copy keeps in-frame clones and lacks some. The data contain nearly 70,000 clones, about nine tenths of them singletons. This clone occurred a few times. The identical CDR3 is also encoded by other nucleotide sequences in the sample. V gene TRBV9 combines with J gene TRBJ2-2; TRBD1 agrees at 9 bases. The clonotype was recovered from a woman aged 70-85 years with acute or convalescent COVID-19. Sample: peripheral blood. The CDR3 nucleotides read TGTGCCAGCAGCGCGACAGGGGGCACCGGGGAGCTGTTTTTT. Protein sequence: CASSATGGTGELFF.